This TCR beta chain comes out of a study of cytomegalovirus exposure and HLA in healthy donors. Study-level findings and limits: A cluster of highly shared sequence variants was likely a sequencing artifact. An analysis that was carried out later associated some 17,000 TCR beta sequences with HLA alleles at 0.05 false discovery rate.

It was with 60 Vbeta and 13 Jbeta primers that the PCR ran. Method: immunoSEQ multiplex PCR; TCRdb's copy keeps in-frame clones and lacks some. Here the sample spans some 170,000 clones, about four fifths being singletons. Note on this clone: The target antigen is unknown.

Sequencing used PBMCs. The receptor was isolated from a man aged 45-65 years in good health and CMV-seropositive.

The chain's CDR3 is CASSAPTSTDTQYF. The CDR3, as DNA: TGTGCCAGCAGCGCCCCAACTTCCACAGATACGCAGTATTTT. The chain is built from TRBV9 and TRBJ2-3; D uncertain. There are 14 residues in the CDR3. V lost 3 bases and J lost 2, with 10 bases in between. The V gene's germline CDR1 is SGDLS and CDR2 YYNGEE.